A selection of T cell receptor beta chains follows, all from one sample in a study of blood T cell repertoires in COVID-19. Assay used: immunoSEQ multiplex PCR; TCRdb lists only in-frame clones, some missing. The repertoire consists of approximately 140,000 clones, with about 86% occurring once and the leading ten covering 2.5% to 4%. The sequenced sample consisted of peripheral blood. Source of these receptors: a man between 65 and 85 years old with acute or convalescent COVID-19. The CDR3 runs from the conserved cysteine through the conserved F or W. The D gene is left open where the match is weak. Part of the rows lack a size; the others show once, few, many or a class for expanded clones.

cdr3_nt | cdr3_aa | clone_size | v_call | d_call | j_call
TGCGCCAGCAGCCCAGTTATTCCTGAAAAACTGTTTTTT | CASSPVIPEKLFF | NA | TRBV4-1 | NA | TRBJ1-4
TGTGCCAGCAGCTGGGGGGTCCCGCAAAACAATGAGCAGTTCTTC | CASSWGVPQNNEQFF | once | TRBV6-2/TRBV6-3 | NA | TRBJ2-1
TGTGCCAGCAGCCAAGGGGGACAGGGGTCCTACAATGAGCAGTTCTTC | CASSQGGQGSYNEQFF | NA | TRBV14 | TRBD1 | TRBJ2-1
TGTGCCAGCAGTTCGCAGACGGAGACTCGCCAAGAGACCCAGTACTTC | CASSSQTETRQETQYF | NA | TRBV6-5 | NA | TRBJ2-5
TGTGCCAGCAGCGTAGCACTAGCGGTACCTAATGAGCAGTTCTTC | CASSVALAVPNEQFF | NA | TRBV9 | TRBD2 | TRBJ2-1
TGTGCCAGCAGTTTATTTCCAGGGGGCCAAGAGACCCAGTACTTC | CASSLFPGGQETQYF | NA | TRBV28 | TRBD1 | TRBJ2-5
TGTGCCAGCAGCCAAGGCCGGACTAGCAGCAATGAGCAGTTCTTC | CASSQGRTSSNEQFF | NA | TRBV3-1/TRBV3-2 | TRBD2 | TRBJ2-1
TGTGCCAGCAGCTTTGGGCTAGCGGTCTACAATGAGCAGTTCTTC | CASSFGLAVYNEQFF | NA | TRBV11-2 | TRBD2 | TRBJ2-1
TGTGCCAGCAGCGGGACAGGGGGTGAGGGTGAAAAACTGTTTTTT | CASSGTGGEGEKLFF | NA | TRBV5-4 | TRBD1 | TRBJ1-4
TGTGCCAGCAGCGTGAGGCCGGGGGTGATCTACGAGCAGTACTTC | CASSVRPGVIYEQYF | NA | TRBV9 | NA | TRBJ2-7
TGTGCCATCAGTGGAGGGGGACACACTGAAGCTTTCTTT | CAISGGGHTEAFF | NA | TRBV10-3 | NA | TRBJ1-1
TGTGCCAGCAGCCTTGGACAGGGAAGCGTGCACGAGCAGTACTTC | CASSLGQGSVHEQYF | NA | TRBV11-1 | TRBD1 | TRBJ2-7
TGTGCCAGCAGTTTCCTGGGAGGTTTGCGCACAGATACGCAGTATTTT | CASSFLGGLRTDTQYF | NA | TRBV27 | NA | TRBJ2-3
TGTGCCAGCAGCACGACAAGCCGACGGGGCAATGAGCAGTTCTTC | CASSTTSRRGNEQFF | NA | TRBV7-3 | NA | TRBJ2-1
TGTGCCAGCAGCTTATTTGAGCCCGGGACACCGTCCTACGAGCAGTACTTC | CASSLFEPGTPSYEQYF | NA | TRBV11-2 | NA | TRBJ2-7
TGTGCCAGCTCACCCCCGGGACTAGCGGGCACCGGGGAGCTGTTTTTT | CASSPPGLAGTGELFF | few | TRBV18 | TRBD2 | TRBJ2-2
TGTGCCAGCAGCTTGGGGAGTAGCGGGAGGAGCACAGATACGCAGTATTTT | CASSLGSSGRSTDTQYF | NA | TRBV5-4 | TRBD2 | TRBJ2-3
TGTGCCAGCAGTTTATCGGTGACAGGGTCCCTCGAGCAGTACTTC | CASSLSVTGSLEQYF | NA | TRBV28 | TRBD1 | TRBJ2-7
TGTGCCTGGAGCCCGGGACTAGCGGGAGCCTACGAGCAGTACTTC | CAWSPGLAGAYEQYF | NA | TRBV30 | TRBD2 | TRBJ2-7
TGTGCCAGCAGTGGCCGGACAGGGGGCACCGGGGAGCTGTTTTTT | CASSGRTGGTGELFF | NA | TRBV11-3 | TRBD1 | TRBJ2-2
TGTGCCAGCAGCTTGGTCTCGACAGGTAGCATTCAGTACTTC | CASSLVSTGSIQYF | NA | TRBV5-6 | NA | TRBJ2-4
TGTGCCAGCAGCCAAGAAGGGGCGGACACCGGGGAGCTGTTTTTT | CASSQEGADTGELFF | few | TRBV3-1/TRBV3-2 | NA | TRBJ2-2
TGTGCCAGCAGAGACAGGGGTTCGGCGAACGGTGAGCAGTTCTTC | CASRDRGSANGEQFF | NA | TRBV6-5 | TRBD1 | TRBJ2-1
TGTGCCATCAGTGTGAACAGGGAAGGAAATGGCTACACCTTC | CAISVNREGNGYTF | NA | TRBV10-3 | NA | TRBJ1-2
TGTGCCAGCAGCGAAGGACAGGCTATGAACACTGAAGCTTTCTTT | CASSEGQAMNTEAFF | NA | TRBV9 | TRBD1 | TRBJ1-1
TGCGCCAGCAGCCAAGAACGATCGGGGAGGGGGGTAGATACGCAGTATTTT | CASSQERSGRGVDTQYF | NA | TRBV4-3 | NA | TRBJ2-3
TGTGCCAGCAGGCGGACAGACGTTAACACTGAAGCTTTCTTT | CASRRTDVNTEAFF | NA | TRBV5-4 | NA | TRBJ1-1
TGTGCCAGCAGCGTCGGACAGGGGAACACTGAAGCTTTCTTT | CASSVGQGNTEAFF | NA | TRBV9 | TRBD1 | TRBJ1-1
TGCAGCGTTGACACCGGGACAGGAACCGGGGAGCTGTTTTTT | CSVDTGTGTGELFF | NA | TRBV29-1 | TRBD1 | TRBJ2-2
TGTGCCTGGAGTCCACAGCAGAACACTGAAGCTTTCTTT | CAWSPQQNTEAFF | NA | TRBV30 | NA | TRBJ1-1
TGTGCCAGCAGCCATCCGGGACAGGGTGACACTGAAGCTTTCTTT | CASSHPGQGDTEAFF | few | TRBV5-8 | TRBD1 | TRBJ1-1
TGTGCCACCAATGACAGGGGCGGCGGTCAGCCCCAGCATTTT | CATNDRGGGQPQHF | NA | TRBV10-3 | TRBD1 | TRBJ1-5
TGTGCCACCAGTGCCCGGACTAGCGGGAATAATGAGCAGTTCTTC | CATSARTSGNNEQFF | NA | TRBV24-1 | TRBD2 | TRBJ2-1
TGTGCCAGCAGCCGGACAGGGGGCCAAAGGTACCAAGAGACCCAGTACTTC | CASSRTGGQRYQETQYF | NA | TRBV11-2 | TRBD1 | TRBJ2-5
TGTGCCAGCAGATCCGGGACAGGGTTATTTGGAGAGACCCAGTACTTC | CASRSGTGLFGETQYF | NA | TRBV28 | TRBD1 | TRBJ2-5
TGTGCCATCAGTGGGGTGGCGGGCACCGGGGAGCTGTTTTTT | CAISGVAGTGELFF | NA | TRBV10-3 | NA | TRBJ2-2
TGCGCCAGCAGCCAAGCCCCTACCGGGGAGCTGTTTTTT | CASSQAPTGELFF | NA | TRBV4-3 | NA | TRBJ2-2
TGTGCCAGCAGTGATTGGACAGGGCTTTGGGAGCAGTACTTC | CASSDWTGLWEQYF | NA | TRBV6-1 | TRBD1 | TRBJ2-7
TGTGCCAGTCGAGAAGCGGGTCCTGGTTACGAGCAGTACTTC | CASREAGPGYEQYF | NA | TRBV28 | NA | TRBJ2-7
TGTGCCAGCAGCGTAGTGGGACAGGGGTTAGATACGCAGTATTTT | CASSVVGQGLDTQYF | NA | TRBV9 | TRBD1 | TRBJ2-3
TGCGCCAGCAGCCCTATTGGACTAGCGGGAGCTTACAATGAGCAGTTCTTC | CASSPIGLAGAYNEQFF | NA | TRBV5-1 | TRBD2 | TRBJ2-1
TGTGCCAGTAGTATAACGGGAGGGCCGCGCACCGGGGAGCTGTTTTTT | CASSITGGPRTGELFF | few | TRBV19 | TRBD2 | TRBJ2-2
TGTGCCAGCAGTCACAATTGGAGTTTCTACGAGCAGTACTTC | CASSHNWSFYEQYF | NA | TRBV6-2/TRBV6-3 | NA | TRBJ2-7
TGTGCCAGCTCGGCCGACAGGGGCGGATACTACGAGCAGTACTTC | CASSADRGGYYEQYF | NA | TRBV18 | TRBD1 | TRBJ2-7
TGTGCCAGCAGTCCGGGGGGACAGGGTGGCGAAAAACTGTTTTTT | CASSPGGQGGEKLFF | NA | TRBV28 | TRBD1 | TRBJ1-4